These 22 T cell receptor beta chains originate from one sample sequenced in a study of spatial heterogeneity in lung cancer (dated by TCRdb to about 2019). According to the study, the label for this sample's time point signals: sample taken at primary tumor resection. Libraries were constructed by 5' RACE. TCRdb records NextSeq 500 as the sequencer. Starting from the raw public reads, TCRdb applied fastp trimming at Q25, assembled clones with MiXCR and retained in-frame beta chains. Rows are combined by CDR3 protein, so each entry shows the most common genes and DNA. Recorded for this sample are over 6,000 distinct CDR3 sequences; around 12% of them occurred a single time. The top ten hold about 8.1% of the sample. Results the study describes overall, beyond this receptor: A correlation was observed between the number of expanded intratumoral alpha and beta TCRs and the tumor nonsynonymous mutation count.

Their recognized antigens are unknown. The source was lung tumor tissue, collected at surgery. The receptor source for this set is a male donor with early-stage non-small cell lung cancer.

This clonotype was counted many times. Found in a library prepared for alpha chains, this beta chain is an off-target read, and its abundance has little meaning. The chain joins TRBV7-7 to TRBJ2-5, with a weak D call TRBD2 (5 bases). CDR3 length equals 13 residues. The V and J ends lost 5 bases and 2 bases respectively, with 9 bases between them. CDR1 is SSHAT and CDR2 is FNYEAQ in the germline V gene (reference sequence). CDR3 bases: TGTGCCAGCAGCATCAGAGGGCAAGAGACCCAGTACTTC. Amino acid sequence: CASSIRGQETQYF. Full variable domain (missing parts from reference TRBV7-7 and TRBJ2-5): GAGVSQSPRYKVTKRGQDVTLRCDPISSHATLYWYQQALGQGPEFLTYFNYEAQPDKSGLPSDRFSAERPEGSISTLTIQRTEQRDSAMYRCASSIRGQETQYFGPGTRLLVL.

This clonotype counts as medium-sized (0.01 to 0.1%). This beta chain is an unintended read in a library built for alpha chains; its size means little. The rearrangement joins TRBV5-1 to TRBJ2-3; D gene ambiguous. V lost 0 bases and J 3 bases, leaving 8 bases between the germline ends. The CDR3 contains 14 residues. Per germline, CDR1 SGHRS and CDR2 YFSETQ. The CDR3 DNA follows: TGCGCCAGCAGCTTGGTTAGTGAGACAGATACGCAGTATTTT. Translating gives CASSLVSETDTQYF.

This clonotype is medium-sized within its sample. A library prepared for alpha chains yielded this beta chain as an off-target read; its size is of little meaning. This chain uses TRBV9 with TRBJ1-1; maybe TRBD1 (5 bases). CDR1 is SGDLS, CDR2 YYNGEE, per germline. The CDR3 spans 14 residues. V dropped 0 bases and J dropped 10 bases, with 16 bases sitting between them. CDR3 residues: CASSVDRADGGAFF. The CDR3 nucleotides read TGTGCCAGCAGCGTAGATCGGGCGGACGGGGGAGCTTTCTTT.

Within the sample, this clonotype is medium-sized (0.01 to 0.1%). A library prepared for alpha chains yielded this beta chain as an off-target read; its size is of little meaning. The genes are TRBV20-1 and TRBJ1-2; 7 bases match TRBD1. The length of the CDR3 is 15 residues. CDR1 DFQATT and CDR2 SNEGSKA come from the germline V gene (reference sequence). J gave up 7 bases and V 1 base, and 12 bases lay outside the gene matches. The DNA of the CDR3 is TGCAGTGCTAGAGCGCGCGACAGGGTAGATGGTGGCTACACCTTC. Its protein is CSARARDRVDGGYTF.

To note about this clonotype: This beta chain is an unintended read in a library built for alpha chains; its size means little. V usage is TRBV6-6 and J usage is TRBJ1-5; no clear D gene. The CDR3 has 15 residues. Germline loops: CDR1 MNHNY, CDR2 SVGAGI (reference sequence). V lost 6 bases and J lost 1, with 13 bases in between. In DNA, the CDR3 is TGTGCCAGCAGGAGACTCGAAGGAAGCAATCAGCCCCAGCATTTT. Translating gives CASRRLEGSNQPQHF.

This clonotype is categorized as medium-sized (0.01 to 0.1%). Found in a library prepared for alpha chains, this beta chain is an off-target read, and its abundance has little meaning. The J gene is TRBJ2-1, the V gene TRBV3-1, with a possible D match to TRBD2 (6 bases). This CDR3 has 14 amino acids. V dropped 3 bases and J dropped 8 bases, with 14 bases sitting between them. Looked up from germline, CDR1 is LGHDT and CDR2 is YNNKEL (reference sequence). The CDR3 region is CASSHSTRSDEQFF. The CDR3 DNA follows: TGTGCCAGCAGCCACTCGACTAGAAGCGATGAGCAGTTCTTC.

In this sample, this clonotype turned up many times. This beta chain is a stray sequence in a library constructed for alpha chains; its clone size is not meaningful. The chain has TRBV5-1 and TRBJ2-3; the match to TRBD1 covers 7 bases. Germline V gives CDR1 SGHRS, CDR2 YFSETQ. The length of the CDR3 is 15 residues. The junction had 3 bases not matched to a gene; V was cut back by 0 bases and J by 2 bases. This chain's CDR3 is CASSLGDRDTDTQYF. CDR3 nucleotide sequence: TGCGCCAGCAGCTTGGGGGACAGAGACACAGATACGCAGTATTTT.

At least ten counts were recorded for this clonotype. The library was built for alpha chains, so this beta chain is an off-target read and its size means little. CDR3 coding DNA: TGTGCCAGCCAGGTCGGGGGGAATACGCAGTATTTT. This encodes CASQVGGNTQYF. The chain combines TRBV28 with TRBJ2-3, with TRBD2 identical over 7 bases. Germline lookup yields CDR1 MDHEN and CDR2 SYDVKM. Trimming at V came to 8 bases and at J to 7 bases, leaving 6 bases not matched to a gene. The CDR3 has 12 amino acids. Complete variable domain (other parts from reference TRBV28 and TRBJ2-3): DVKVTQSSRYLVKRTGEKVFLECVQDMDHENMFWYRQDPGLGLRLIYFSYDVKMKEKGDIPEGYSVSREKKERFSLILESASTNQTSMYLCASQVGGNTQYFGPGTRLTVL.

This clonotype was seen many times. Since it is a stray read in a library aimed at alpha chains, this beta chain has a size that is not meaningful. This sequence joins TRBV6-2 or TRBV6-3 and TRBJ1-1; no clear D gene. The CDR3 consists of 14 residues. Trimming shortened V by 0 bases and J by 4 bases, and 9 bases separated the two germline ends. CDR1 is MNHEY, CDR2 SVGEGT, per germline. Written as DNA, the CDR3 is TGTGCCAGCAGTTACTCTGCCGGTGGCACTGAAGCTTTCTTT. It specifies CASSYSAGGTEAFF.

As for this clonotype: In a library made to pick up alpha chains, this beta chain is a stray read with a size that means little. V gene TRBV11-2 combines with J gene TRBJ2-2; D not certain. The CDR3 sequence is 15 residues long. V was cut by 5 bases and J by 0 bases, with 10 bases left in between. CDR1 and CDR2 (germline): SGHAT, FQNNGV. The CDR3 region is CASSLDRPNTGELFF. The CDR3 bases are TGTGCCAGCAGCCTCGACCGACCGAACACCGGGGAGCTGTTTTTT.

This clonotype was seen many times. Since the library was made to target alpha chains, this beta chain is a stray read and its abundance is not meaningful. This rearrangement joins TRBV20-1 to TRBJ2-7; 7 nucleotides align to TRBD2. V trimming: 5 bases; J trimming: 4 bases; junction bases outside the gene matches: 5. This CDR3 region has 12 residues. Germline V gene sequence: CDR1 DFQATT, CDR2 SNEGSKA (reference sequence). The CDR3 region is CSAYGTTYEQYF. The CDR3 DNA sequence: TGCAGTGCTTACGGGACTACTTACGAGCAGTACTTC.

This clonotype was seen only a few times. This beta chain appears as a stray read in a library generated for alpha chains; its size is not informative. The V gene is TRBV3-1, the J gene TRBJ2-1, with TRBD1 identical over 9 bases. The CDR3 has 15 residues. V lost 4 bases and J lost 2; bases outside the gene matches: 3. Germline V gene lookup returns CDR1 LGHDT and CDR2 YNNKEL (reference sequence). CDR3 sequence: CASSLQGAPYNEQFF. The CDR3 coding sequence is TGTGCCAGCAGCCTACAGGGGGCACCCTACAATGAGCAGTTCTTC.

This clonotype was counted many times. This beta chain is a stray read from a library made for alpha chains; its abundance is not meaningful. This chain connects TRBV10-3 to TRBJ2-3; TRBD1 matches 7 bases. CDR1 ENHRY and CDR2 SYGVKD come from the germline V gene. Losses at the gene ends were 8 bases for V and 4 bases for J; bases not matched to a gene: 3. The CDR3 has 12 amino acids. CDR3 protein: CAIGGQSDTQYF. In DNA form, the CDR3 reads TGTGCCATCGGGGGACAGTCAGATACGCAGTATTTT.

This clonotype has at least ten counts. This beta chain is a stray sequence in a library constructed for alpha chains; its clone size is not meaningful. The CDR3 region has the DNA TGCAGTGCTAGTAGCGGGACAGGGAATTCACCCCTCCACTTT. Translated: CSASSGTGNSPLHF. This sequence joins TRBV20-1 and TRBJ1-6; 9 bases are shared with TRBD1. The junction had 4 bases not matched to a gene; V was cut back by 3 bases and J by 7 bases. The germline gives CDR1 DFQATT, CDR2 SNEGSKA (reference sequence). The CDR3 length is 14 residues.

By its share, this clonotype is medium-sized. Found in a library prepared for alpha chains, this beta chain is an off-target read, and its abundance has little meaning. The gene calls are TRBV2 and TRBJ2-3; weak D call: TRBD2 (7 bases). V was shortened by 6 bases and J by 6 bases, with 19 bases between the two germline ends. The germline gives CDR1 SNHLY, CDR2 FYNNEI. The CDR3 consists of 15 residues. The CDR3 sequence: CASRKEGGAGDTQYF. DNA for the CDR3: TGTGCCAGCAGGAAAGAAGGGGGGGCCGGCGATACGCAGTATTTT.

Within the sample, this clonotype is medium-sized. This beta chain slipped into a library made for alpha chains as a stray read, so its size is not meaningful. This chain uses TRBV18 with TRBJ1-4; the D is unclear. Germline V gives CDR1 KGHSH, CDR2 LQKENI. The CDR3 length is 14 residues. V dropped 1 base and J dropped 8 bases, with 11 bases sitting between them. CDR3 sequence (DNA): TGTGCCAGCTCACCACAGGGTGGCCAAGAAAAACTGTTTTTT. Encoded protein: CASSPQGGQEKLFF.

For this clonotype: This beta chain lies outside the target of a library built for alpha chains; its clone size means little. CDR3 sequence: CASTLLANTGELFF. CDR3 DNA: TGCGCCAGCACCCTTTTGGCCAACACCGGGGAGCTGTTTTTT. The rearrangement uses TRBV5-1 and TRBJ2-2; D gene uncertain. The CDR3 runs 14 residues. The germline V gene has CDR1 SGHRS and CDR2 YFSETQ. V was pared by 6 bases and J by 2 bases, with 11 bases between.

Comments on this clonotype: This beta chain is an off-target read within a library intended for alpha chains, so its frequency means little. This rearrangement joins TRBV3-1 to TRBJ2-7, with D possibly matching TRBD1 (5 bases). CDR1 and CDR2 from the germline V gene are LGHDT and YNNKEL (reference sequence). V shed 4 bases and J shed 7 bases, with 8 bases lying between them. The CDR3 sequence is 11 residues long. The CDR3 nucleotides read TGTGCCAGCAGCCCAGGGTGGGAGCAGTACTTC. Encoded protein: CASSPGWEQYF.

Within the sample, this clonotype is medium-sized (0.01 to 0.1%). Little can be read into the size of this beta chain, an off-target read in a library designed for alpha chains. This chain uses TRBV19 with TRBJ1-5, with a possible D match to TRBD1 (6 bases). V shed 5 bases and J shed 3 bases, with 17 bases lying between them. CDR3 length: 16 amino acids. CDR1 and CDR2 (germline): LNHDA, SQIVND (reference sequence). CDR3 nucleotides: TGTGCCAGTAGTCCTAGGGCGGGGGGCGACAATCAGCCCCAGCATTTT. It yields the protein CASSPRAGGDNQPQHF.

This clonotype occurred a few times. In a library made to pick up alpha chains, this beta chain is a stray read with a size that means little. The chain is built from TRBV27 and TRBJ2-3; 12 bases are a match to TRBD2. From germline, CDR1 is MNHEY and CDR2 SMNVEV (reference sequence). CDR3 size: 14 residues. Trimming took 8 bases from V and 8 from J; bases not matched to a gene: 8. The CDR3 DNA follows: TGTGCCAGCCGCCTAGCGGGAGGGTTGGCTACGCAGTATTTT. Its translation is CASRLAGGLATQYF.

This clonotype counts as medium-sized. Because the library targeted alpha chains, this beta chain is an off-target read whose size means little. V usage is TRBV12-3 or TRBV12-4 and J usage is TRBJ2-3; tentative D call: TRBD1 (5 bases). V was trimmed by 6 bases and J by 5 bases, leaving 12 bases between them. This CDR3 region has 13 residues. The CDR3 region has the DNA TGTGCCAGCAGCCATCGGACAATAGATACGCAGTATTTT. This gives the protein CASSHRTIDTQYF.

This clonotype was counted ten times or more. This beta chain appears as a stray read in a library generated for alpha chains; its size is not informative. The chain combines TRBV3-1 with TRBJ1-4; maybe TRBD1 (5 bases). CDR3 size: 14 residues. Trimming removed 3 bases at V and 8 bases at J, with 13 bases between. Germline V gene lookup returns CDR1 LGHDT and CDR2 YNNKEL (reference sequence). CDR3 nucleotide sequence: TGTGCCAGCAGCCAGGGGCAGGGAAACGAAAAACTGTTTTTT. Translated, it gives CASSQGQGNEKLFF. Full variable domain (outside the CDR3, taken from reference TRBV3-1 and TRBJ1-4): DTAVSQTPKYLVTQMGNDKSIKCEQNLGHDTMYWYKQDSKKFLKIMFSYNNKELIINETVPNRFSPKSPDKAHLNLHINSLELGDSAVYFCASSQGQGNEKLFFGSGTQLSVL.